The TCR beta chain described here comes from a study of blood T cell repertoires in COVID-19. The overall study: Samples representing acute and convalescent COVID-19 were sourced from the United States, Italy and Spain. The cDNA or gDNA used as material had been derived from T cells, B-cell-depleted T cells, or PBMCs.

As handled by the study authors: The assay estimated nucleated cells by amplifying reference gene primers. Method: immunoSEQ multiplex PCR; TCRdb's copy keeps in-frame clones and lacks some. V, J and clone size are those of that table, while D and trimming were read from the DNA. The repertoire includes over 400,000 clones, approximately 88% of them detected once, and around 7.8% sits in the top ten. During active infection, Seattle patients enrolled and were then monitored through disease. The material sequenced was peripheral blood. The receptor's source is a woman aged 50 to 60 with COVID-19, enrolled during active disease.

CDR3 sequence: CASSPQGAHSYGYTF. CDR3 sequence (DNA): TGCGCCAGCAGCCCCCAGGGGGCGCACTCCTATGGCTACACCTTC. V is TRBV5-1 and J is TRBJ1-2, with 8 bases lining up with TRBD1. V gave up 4 bases and J gave up 4 bases; unmatched junction bases: 9. The CDR3 length is 15 residues. The germline V gene encodes CDR1 SGHRS and CDR2 YFSETQ.